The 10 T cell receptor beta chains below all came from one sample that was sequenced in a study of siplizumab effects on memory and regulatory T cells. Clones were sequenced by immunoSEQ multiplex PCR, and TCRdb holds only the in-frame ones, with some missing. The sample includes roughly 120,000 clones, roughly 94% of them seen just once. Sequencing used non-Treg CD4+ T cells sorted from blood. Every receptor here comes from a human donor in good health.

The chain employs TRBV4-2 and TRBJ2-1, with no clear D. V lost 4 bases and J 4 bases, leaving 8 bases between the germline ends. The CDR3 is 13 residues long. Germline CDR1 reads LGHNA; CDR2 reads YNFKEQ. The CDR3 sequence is CASSLFSYNEQFF. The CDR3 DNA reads TGTGCCAGCAGCCTGTTCTCATACAATGAGCAGTTCTTC.

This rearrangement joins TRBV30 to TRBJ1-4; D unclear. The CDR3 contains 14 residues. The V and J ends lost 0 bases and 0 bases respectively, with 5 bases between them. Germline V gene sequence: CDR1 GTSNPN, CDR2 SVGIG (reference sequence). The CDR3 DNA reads TGTGCCTGGAGTGTACGGGCAACTAATGAAAAACTGTTTTTT. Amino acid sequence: CAWSVRATNEKLFF.

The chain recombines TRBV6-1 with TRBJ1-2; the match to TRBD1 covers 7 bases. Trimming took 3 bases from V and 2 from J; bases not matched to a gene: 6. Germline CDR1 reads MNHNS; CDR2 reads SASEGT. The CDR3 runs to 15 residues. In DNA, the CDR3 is TGTGCCAGCAGTGAGCCGGGACAGTGGAACTATGGCTACACCTTC. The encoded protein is CASSEPGQWNYGYTF.

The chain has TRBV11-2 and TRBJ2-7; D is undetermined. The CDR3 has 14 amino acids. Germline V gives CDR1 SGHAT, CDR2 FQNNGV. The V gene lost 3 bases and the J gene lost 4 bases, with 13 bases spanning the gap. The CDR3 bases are TGTGCCAGCAGCTTTAATCCAGTTTGGTACGAGCAGTACTTC. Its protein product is CASSFNPVWYEQYF.

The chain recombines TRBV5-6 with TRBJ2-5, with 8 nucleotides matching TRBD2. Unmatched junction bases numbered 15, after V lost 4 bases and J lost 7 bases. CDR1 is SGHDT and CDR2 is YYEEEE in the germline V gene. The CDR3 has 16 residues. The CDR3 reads CASSAGGQHPIRTQYF. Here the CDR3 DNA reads TGTGCCAGCAGCGCGGGAGGACAGCATCCCATTCGGACCCAGTACTTC.

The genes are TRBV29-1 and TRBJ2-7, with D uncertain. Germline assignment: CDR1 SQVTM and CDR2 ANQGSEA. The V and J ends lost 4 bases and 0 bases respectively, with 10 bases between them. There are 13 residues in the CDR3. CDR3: CSVAAPLSYEQYF. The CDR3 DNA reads TGCAGCGTTGCTGCCCCCCTCTCCTACGAGCAGTACTTC.

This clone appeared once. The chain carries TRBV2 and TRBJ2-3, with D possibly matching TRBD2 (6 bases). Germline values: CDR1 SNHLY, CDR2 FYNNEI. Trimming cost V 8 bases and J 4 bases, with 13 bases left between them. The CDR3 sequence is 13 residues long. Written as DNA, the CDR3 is TGTGCCAGCTATGGCGGGGTCGCAGATACGCAGTATTTT. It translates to CASYGGVADTQYF.

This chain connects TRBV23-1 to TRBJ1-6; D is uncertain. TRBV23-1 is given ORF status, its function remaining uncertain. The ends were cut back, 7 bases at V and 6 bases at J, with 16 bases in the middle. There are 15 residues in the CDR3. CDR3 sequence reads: CASTPKGGGNSPLHF. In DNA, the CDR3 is TGCGCCAGCACCCCTAAGGGTGGAGGTAATTCACCCCTCCACTTT.

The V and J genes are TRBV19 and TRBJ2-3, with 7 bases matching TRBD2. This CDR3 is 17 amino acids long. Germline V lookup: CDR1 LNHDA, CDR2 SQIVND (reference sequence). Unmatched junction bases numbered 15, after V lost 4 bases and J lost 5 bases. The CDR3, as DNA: TGTGCCAGTAGTACCCTCCCCGCGGGAGTTAGGATAGATACGCAGTATTTT. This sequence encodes CASSTLPAGVRIDTQYF.

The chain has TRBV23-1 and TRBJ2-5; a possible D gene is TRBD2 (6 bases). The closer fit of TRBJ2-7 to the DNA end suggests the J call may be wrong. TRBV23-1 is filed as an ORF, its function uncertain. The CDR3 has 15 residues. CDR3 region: CASSQYRDFSYEQYF. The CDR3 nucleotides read TGCGCCAGCAGTCAATACCGGGACTTCTCCTACGAGCAGTACTTC.